The clone carrying this TCR beta chain was found once. The antigen is not known. Researchers report immunoSEQ v3.0 was run at survey level. Assay used: immunoSEQ multiplex PCR; TCRdb lists only in-frame clones, some missing. This sample yields more than 20,000 clones, of which approximately 84% are seen a single time; 18% belongs to the top ten. This CDR3 contains 15 residues. Germline V CDR1 and CDR2: MNHEY, SVGAGI. V was cut by 2 bases and J by 4 bases, with 13 bases left in between. This entry is derived from a study of long-term antiretroviral therapy in people with HIV. Study results and limitations: Pre-ART clonal expansion yielded clones that dominated the repertoire at all time points.

This material consisted of unsorted PBMCs, taken 0.5 years before starting antiretroviral therapy. The receptor comes from a man in his forties or fifties with HIV. The V and J genes are TRBV6-5 and TRBJ2-3, with D perhaps given as TRBD1 or TRBD2 (5 bases each). For the CDR3, the DNA is TGTGCCAGCAGTTACGAGGGGCTGAGAGCAGATACGCAGTATTTT. This gives the protein CASSYEGLRADTQYF.